The 7 T cell receptor beta chains below come from one sample, sequenced in a study of T cells in Graves' hyperthyroidism and ophthalmopathy. Amplification of TCR beta CDR3 regions was performed using RNA transcripts as template. HTBI primers were employed in a first-round RT-PCR of the TCR CDR3. TCRdb re-called the multiplex PCR reads through MiXCR, storing one row per CDR3 protein. This sample has about 570,000 distinct CDR3 sequences; approximately 15% occur once, and the top ten carry about 15%. The sequencing input was blood. The receptors shown here come from a woman aged 40 to 50 with Graves' hyperthyroidism.

The chain recombines TRBV20-1 with TRBJ2-5; D is possibly TRBD2 (6 bases). CDR1 is DFQATT and CDR2 is SNEGSKA in the germline V gene (reference sequence). Trimming shortened V by 5 bases and J by 2 bases, and 21 bases separated the two germline ends. The length of the CDR3 is 16 residues. The CDR3 reads CSAPRVDGGTQETQYF. The CDR3 DNA follows: TGCAGTGCTCCCCGCGTCGACGGGGGAACGCAAGAGACCCAGTACTTC.

The rearrangement joins TRBV15 to TRBJ2-2; a weak D match, TRBD1 (6 bases). The length of the CDR3 is 17 residues. CDR1 LNHNV and CDR2 YYDKDF come from the germline V gene (reference sequence). V lost 6 bases and J 3 bases, leaving 20 bases between the germline ends. CDR3 nucleotide sequence: TGTGCCACCAGAGGGTTTTTTGACAGGAGATACACCGGGGAGCTGTTTTTT. It is translated as CATRGFFDRRYTGELFF.

This chain connects TRBV19 to TRBJ2-7, with D maybe TRBD2 (5 bases). This CDR3 is built from 13 residues. The V gene lost 3 bases and the J gene lost 6 bases, with 12 bases spanning the gap. CDR1 and CDR2 (germline): LNHDA, SQIVND (reference sequence). The CDR3 nucleotides are TGTGCCAGTAGTATTGAACAAAGCGGCGAGCAGTACTTC. As protein: CASSIEQSGEQYF.

Of note for this clonotype: Given a much more abundant clone one base away, this may be a read error. This rearrangement joins TRBV7-9 to TRBJ1-2; D is ambiguous. CDR3 size: 11 residues. Germline CDR1 reads SEHNR; CDR2 reads FQNEAQ (reference sequence). The chain's CDR3 is CAGSFTYGYTF. The CDR3 DNA follows: TGTGCCGGCAGCTTTACCTATGGCTACACCTTC.

V is TRBV7-9 and J is TRBJ2-2; 9 bases match TRBD1. Germline assignment: CDR1 SEHNR and CDR2 FQNEAQ (reference sequence). V dropped 5 bases and J dropped 6; count of bases not matched to a gene: 16. The CDR3 extends over 18 amino acids. CDR3 in DNA: TGTGCCAGCAGCCTTGCTATCGGGACAGGGTTCGAGTCCGGGGAGCTGTTTTTT. This sequence encodes CASSLAIGTGFESGELFF.

There are many counts of this clonotype. The V and J genes are TRBV7-3 and TRBJ2-5, with D perhaps TRBD1 or TRBD2 (6 bases each). Germline CDR1 and CDR2: SGHTA and FQGTGA. Trimming stripped 5 bases from V and 5 bases from J, with 21 bases between. The CDR3 has 16 residues. The CDR3 protein is CASSLNPLGAGETQYF. In DNA, the CDR3 is TGTGCCAGCAGCCTAAACCCACTGGGGGCGGGGGAGACCCAGTACTTC.

The chain couples TRBV29-1 to TRBJ2-7; 9 bases line up with TRBD1. This CDR3 comprises 11 residues. J was trimmed by 5 bases and V by 7 bases; bases with no gene match: 3. CDR1 is SQVTM, CDR2 ANQGSEA, per germline. This CDR3 is CSAGTGNEQYF. CDR3 DNA sequence: TGCAGCGCGGGGACAGGGAACGAGCAGTACTTC.